This T cell receptor beta chain appears in the sequencing data of a study of T-cell reconstitution after alpha-beta-depleted transplantation in children. This clonotype was recorded many times. Preparation of the TCRbeta library used unique molecular identifiers. TCRdb ran MiXCR on the PCR reads and lists one entry per CDR3 protein. The table lists some 600,000 distinct CDR3 sequences, over 15% of them singletons. V was pared by 2 bases and J by 4 bases, with 17 bases between. Germline CDR1 reads DFQATT; CDR2 reads SNEGSKA (reference sequence). The length of the CDR3 is 15 residues. The chain carries TRBV20-1 and TRBJ1-2, with no clear D. The TCR was taken from a human donor who donated a stem cell graft to a child with acute myeloid leukemia. Sample: PBMCs from the stem cell graft donor, taken from the stem cell graft. CDR3 sequence: CSARLAREPPYGYTF. DNA of the CDR3: TGCAGTGCTAGACTTGCGAGGGAACCACCCTATGGCTACACCTTC.